One and the same sample provided the 5 T cell receptor beta chains below, sequenced in a study of T cell responses to AZD1222 COVID-19 vaccine. The assay was immunoSEQ multiplex PCR, and TCRdb's table has in-frame clones only and misses some. Of some 280,000 clones listed, roughly 93% were seen once; the top ten hold around 0.6%. Sequenced material: peripheral blood, taken 28 days after the second AZD1222 dose. These receptors all stem from an adult who received the AZD1222 COVID-19 vaccine.

Points on this clone: An end of the junction does not agree with germline; a read error may underlie this. The gene calls are TRBV6-1 and TRBJ2-5, with a weak D call TRBD2 (6 bases). The CDR3 length is 14 residues. Germline-derived CDR1 and CDR2 are MNHNS and SASEGT. The CDR3 protein is CASSQAGPQETQYF. DNA for the CDR3: TGTGCCAGCAGTCAAGCGGGCCCCCAAGAGACCCAGTACTTC.

This clone was picked up one time. V usage is TRBV7-9 and J usage is TRBJ2-2; TRBD1 matches 11 bases. The CDR3 is made up of 17 amino acids. After removal of 2 bases from V and 3 bases from J, the junction contained 5 bases not matched to a gene. Germline lookup yields CDR1 SEHNR and CDR2 FQNEAQ (reference sequence). The CDR3 reads CASSLPPGQGDTGELFF. The CDR3 DNA reads TGTGCCAGCAGCTTACCTCCGGGACAGGGGGACACCGGGGAGCTGTTTTTT.

Note on this clone: Other DNA sequences in this sample translate to the same CDR3. This sequence joins TRBV7-9 and TRBJ1-5, with a tentative D call TRBD1 (5 bases). CDR3 length equals 13 residues. The germline V gene encodes CDR1 SEHNR and CDR2 FQNEAQ (reference sequence). V was trimmed by 5 bases and J by 1 base, leaving 6 bases between them. The CDR3 spells CASSRDSNQPQHF. In DNA, the CDR3 is TGTGCCAGCAGCAGGGACAGCAATCAGCCCCAGCATTTT.

This chain connects TRBV5-1 to TRBJ2-7; 9 nucleotides align to TRBD1. V was pared by 3 bases and J by 0 bases, with 7 bases of the junction left unmatched. The CDR3 consists of 16 residues. CDR1 SGHRS and CDR2 YFSETQ come from the germline V gene. CDR3 in DNA: TGCGCCAGCAGCTCAGGGAGGACAGGGGCCTCCTACGAGCAGTACTTC. Its translation: CASSSGRTGASYEQYF.

The rearrangement joins TRBV10-3 to TRBJ1-1; TRBD1 might be the D (6 bases). The V gene's germline CDR1 is ENHRY and CDR2 SYGVKD. The CDR3 is made up of 14 amino acids. Between the trimmed V and J ends, which lost 8 bases and 6 bases, there was a span of 19 bases. CDR3 in DNA: TGTGCCATCTCAAACTCACAGGGAGGCTCTGAAGCTTTCTTT. Translating gives CAISNSQGGSEAFF.